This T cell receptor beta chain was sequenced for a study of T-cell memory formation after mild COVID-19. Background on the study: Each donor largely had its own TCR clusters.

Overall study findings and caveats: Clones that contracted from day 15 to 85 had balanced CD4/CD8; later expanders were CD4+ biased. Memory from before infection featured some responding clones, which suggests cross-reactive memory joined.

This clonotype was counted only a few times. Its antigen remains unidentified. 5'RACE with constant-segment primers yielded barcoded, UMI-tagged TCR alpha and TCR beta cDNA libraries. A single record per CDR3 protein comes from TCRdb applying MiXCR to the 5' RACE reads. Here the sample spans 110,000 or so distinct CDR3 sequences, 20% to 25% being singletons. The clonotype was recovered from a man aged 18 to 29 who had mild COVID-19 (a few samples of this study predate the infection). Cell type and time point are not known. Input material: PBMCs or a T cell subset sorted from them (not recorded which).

The DNA of the CDR3 is TGTGCCAGCAGCTTAGCGCTCGCCGGTGAGGGGGATTATAACTATGGCTACACCTTC. As protein: CASSLALAGEGDYNYGYTF. V gene TRBV7-9 combines with J gene TRBJ1-2, with a weak D call TRBD1 (6 bases). The CDR3 spans 19 residues. Germline CDR1 reads SEHNR; CDR2 reads FQNEAQ (reference sequence). V was shortened by 0 bases and J by 1 base, with 21 bases between the two germline ends.